This entry describes one T cell receptor beta chain. The antigen remains undetermined. The libraries were made with immunoSEQ version 4 in survey mode. Profiled with immunoSEQ multiplex PCR; TCRdb holds only in-frame clones, not every one. Of roughly 20,000 clones listed, 65% are singletons. The V end was cut by 3 bases, the J end by 8 bases, with 10 bases between. The V gene's germline CDR1 is SQVTM and CDR2 ANQGSEA. The CDR3 is 11 amino acids. The sample comes from a study of persistence of HIV-infected CD4 T cells. Overlapping HIV-1 Gag 15-mer peptides at around 1 ug per peptide per mL were used. CD4+ T cells upregulating both CD40 ligand and CD69 were sorted as responding cells.

This clonotype was sampled from an adult woman with HIV who was CMV-seropositive. The material sequenced was CD4+ T cells sorted from PBMCs after 18-hour stimulation, taken from a patient who received antiretroviral therapy. V and J are TRBV29-1 and TRBJ1-1, with D unclear. DNA of the CDR3: TGCAGCGTTGATAACAGCATAGAAGCTTTCTTT. Amino acids: CSVDNSIEAFF.